This TCR beta chain was recorded in a study of control samples from healthy donors and cancer patients. Here immunoSEQ multiplex PCR was the method, and the copy in TCRdb shows in-frame clones only, minus some. The sample has roughly 99,000 clones, roughly 82% seen once; the top ten hold roughly 2%. The CDR3 is made up of 17 amino acids. Between the trimmed V and J ends, which lost 0 bases and 3 bases, there was a span of 15 bases. Germline lookup yields CDR1 SGHRS and CDR2 YFSETQ. Sequenced input: blood. This TCR was recovered from a man in his sixties in good health. The V call is TRBV5-1, the J call TRBJ2-2, with D perhaps TRBD1 (6 bases). The CDR3 DNA reads as TGCGCCAGCAGCTTGGTTTTCAGGGGCTTGGACACCGGGGAGCTGTTTTTT. The encoded protein is CASSLVFRGLDTGELFF. Full variable domain (remainder filled in from reference TRBV5-1 and TRBJ2-2): KAGVTQTPRYLIKTRGQQVTLSCSPISGHRSVSWYQQTPGQGLQFLFEYFSETQRNKGNFPGRFSGRQFSNSRSEMNVSTLELGDSALYLCASSLVFRGLDTGELFFGEGSRLTVL.